This entry describes one TCR beta chain. Its antigen is as yet unknown. With template switching, a universal primer site was added, and the cDNA carried unique molecular identifiers. From the 5' RACE reads, TCRdb called clonotypes with MiXCR, one entry per CDR3 protein. The sample contains around 650,000 distinct CDR3 sequences, 7.1% of which appear only once. This CDR3 comprises 14 residues. CDR1 DFQATT and CDR2 SNEGSKA come from the germline V gene (reference sequence). The J segment lost 8 bases and the V segment lost 3 bases, leaving 8 bases of the junction unmatched. The sample belongs to a study of identical twins. General study findings and limits: Beta clonotypes that were abundant in cord blood contained fewer insertions, a pattern absent from memory repertoires.

These data also featured in a second study, about yellow fever vaccine responses in identical twins. As that study records: Twins' vaccine T cell responses reportedly seemed partly convergent and partly personalized.

The sample comprised PBMCs. The chain employs TRBV20-1 and TRBJ2-1, with TRBD2 identical over 9 bases. The source is a woman under 30 in good health. This CDR3 reads CSASVPAGGYEQFF. In nucleotides, the CDR3 is TGCAGTGCTAGTGTCCCAGCGGGAGGTTATGAGCAGTTCTTC.